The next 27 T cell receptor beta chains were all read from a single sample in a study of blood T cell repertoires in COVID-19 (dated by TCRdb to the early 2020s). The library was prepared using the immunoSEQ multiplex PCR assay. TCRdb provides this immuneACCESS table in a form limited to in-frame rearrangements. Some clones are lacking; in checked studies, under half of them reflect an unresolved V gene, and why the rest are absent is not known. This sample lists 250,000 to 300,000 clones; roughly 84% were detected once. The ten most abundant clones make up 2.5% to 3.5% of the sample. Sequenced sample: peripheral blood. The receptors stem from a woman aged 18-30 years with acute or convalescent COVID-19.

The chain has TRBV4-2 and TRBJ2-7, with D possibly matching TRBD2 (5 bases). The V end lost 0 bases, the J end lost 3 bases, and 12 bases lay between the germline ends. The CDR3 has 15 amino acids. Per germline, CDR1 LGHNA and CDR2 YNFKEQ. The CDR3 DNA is TGTGCCAGCAGCCAAGAGGAGGAGAGGGTCTACGAGCAGTACTTC. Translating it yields CASSQEEERVYEQYF.

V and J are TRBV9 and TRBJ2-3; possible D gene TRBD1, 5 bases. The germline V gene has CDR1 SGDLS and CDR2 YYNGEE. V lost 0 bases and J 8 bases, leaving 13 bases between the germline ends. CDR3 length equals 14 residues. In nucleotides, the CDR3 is TGTGCCAGCAGCGTAGAAGGGGTCGGCAGTACGCAGTATTTT. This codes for CASSVEGVGSTQYF.

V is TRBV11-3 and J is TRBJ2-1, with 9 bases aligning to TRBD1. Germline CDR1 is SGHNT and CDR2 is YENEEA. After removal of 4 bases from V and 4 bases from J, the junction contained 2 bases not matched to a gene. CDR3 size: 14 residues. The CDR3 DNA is TGTGCCAGCAGCTCGGGACAGGGATACAATGAGCAGTTCTTC. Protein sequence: CASSSGQGYNEQFF.

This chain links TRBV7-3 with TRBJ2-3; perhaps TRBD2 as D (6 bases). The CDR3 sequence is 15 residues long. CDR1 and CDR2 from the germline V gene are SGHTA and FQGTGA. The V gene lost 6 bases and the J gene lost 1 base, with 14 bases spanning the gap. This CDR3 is CASSQNGGRTDTQYF. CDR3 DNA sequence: TGTGCCAGCAGTCAAAACGGGGGTCGCACAGATACGCAGTATTTT.

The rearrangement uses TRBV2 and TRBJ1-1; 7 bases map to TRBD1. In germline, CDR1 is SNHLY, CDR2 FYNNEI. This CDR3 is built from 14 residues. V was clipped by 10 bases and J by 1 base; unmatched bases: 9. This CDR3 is CATKTGTENTEAFF. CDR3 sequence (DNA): TGTGCCACTAAAACCGGGACAGAGAACACTGAAGCTTTCTTT. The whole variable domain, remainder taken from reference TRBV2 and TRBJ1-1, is EPEVTQTPSHQVTQMGQEVILRCVPISNHLYFYWYRQILGQKVEFLVSFYNNEISEKSEIFDDQFSVERPDGSNFTLKIRSTKLEDSAMYFCATKTGTENTEAFFGQGTRLTVV.

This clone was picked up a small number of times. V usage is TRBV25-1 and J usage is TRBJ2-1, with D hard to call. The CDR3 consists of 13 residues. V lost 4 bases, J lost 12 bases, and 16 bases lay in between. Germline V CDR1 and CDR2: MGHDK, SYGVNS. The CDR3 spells CASSALGSATQFF. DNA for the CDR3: TGTGCCAGCAGTGCCCTTGGATCAGCGACGCAGTTCTTC. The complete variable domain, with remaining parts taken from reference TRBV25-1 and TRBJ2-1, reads EADIYQTPRYLVIGTGKKITLECSQTMGHDKMYWYQQDPGMELHLIHYSYGVNSTEKGDLSSESTVSRIRTEHFPLTLESARPSHTSQYLCASSALGSATQFFGPGTRLTVL.

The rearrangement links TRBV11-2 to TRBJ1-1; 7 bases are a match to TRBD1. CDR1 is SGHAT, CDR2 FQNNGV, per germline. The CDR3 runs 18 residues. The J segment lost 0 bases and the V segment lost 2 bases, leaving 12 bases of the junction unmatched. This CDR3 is CASSLPPWGDSLNTEAFF. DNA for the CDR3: TGTGCCAGCAGCTTACCCCCTTGGGGGGACAGCTTGAACACTGAAGCTTTCTTT.

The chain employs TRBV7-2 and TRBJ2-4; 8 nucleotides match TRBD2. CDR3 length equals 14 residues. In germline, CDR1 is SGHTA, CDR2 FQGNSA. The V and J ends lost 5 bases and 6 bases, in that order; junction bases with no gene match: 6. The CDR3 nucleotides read TGTGCCAGCAGCCCCAGCGGGGGAACAAACATTCAGTACTTC. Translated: CASSPSGGTNIQYF. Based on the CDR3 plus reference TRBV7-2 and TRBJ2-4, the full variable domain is GAGVSQSPSNKVTEKGKDVELRCDPISGHTALYWYRQSLGQGLEFLIYFQGNSAPDKSGLPSDRFSAERTGGSVSTLTIQRTQQEDSAVYLCASSPSGGTNIQYFGAGTRLSVL.

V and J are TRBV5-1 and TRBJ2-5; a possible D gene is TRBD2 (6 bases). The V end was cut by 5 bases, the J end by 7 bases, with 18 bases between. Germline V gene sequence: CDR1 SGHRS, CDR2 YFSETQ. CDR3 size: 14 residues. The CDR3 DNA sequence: TGCGCCAGCAGGAATCTGAGGGTGGAGGGGACCCAGTACTTC. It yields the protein CASRNLRVEGTQYF.

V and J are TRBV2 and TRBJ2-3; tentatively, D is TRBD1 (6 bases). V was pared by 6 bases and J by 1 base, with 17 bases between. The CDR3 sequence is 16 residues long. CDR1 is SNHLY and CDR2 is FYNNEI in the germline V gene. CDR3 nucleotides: TGTGCCAGCAGCGCCCGGGACATTGTCCGCACAGATACGCAGTATTTT. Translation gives CASSARDIVRTDTQYF.

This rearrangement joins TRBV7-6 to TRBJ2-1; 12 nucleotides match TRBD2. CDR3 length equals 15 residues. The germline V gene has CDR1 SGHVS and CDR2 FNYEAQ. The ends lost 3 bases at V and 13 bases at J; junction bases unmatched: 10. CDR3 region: CASSLVLAGGEPQFF. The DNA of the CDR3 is TGTGCCAGCAGCTTGGTCCTAGCGGGAGGGGAACCTCAGTTCTTC.

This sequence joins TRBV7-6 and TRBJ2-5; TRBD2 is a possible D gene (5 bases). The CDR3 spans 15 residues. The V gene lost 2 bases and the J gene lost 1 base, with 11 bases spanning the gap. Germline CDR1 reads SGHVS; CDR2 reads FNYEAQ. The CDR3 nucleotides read TGTGCCAGCAGCTTAAGCTGGAGCGGCCAAGAGACCCAGTACTTC. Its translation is CASSLSWSGQETQYF.

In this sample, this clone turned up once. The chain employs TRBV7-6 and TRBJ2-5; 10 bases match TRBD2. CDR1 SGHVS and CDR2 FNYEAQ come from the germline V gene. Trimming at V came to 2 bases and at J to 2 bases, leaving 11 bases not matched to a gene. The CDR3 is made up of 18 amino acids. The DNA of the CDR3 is TGTGCCAGCAGCTTACTCAGCAGGCTAGCGGGAGAACAAGAGACCCAGTACTTC. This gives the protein CASSLLSRLAGEQETQYF.

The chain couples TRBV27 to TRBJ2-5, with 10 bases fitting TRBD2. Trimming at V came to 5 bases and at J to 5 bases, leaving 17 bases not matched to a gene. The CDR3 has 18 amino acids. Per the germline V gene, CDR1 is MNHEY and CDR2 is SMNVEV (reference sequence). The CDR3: CASSTFIRSGRATETQYF. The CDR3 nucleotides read TGTGCCAGCAGTACTTTCATTCGGAGCGGGAGGGCAACTGAGACCCAGTACTTC.

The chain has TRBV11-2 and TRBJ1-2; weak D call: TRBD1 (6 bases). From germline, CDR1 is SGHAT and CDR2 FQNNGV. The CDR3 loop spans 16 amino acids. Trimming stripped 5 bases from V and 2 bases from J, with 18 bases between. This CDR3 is CASSPPGQLGNYGYTF. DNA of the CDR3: TGTGCCAGCAGCCCGCCGGGACAACTAGGGAACTATGGCTACACCTTC.

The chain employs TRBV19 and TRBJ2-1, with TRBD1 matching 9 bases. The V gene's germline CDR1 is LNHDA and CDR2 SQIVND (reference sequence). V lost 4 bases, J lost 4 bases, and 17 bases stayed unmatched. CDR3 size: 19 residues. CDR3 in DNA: TGTGCCAGTAGTACTCGGGACAGGGATCGTACTAGCAGATACAATGAGCAGTTCTTC. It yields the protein CASSTRDRDRTSRYNEQFF.

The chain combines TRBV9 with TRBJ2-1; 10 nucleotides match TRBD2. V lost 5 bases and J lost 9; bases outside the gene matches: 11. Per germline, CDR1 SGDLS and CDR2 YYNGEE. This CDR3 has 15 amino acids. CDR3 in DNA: TGTGCCAGCAGTGACGGGACTAGCGTAGGCAGTGAGCAGTTCTTC. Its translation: CASSDGTSVGSEQFF.

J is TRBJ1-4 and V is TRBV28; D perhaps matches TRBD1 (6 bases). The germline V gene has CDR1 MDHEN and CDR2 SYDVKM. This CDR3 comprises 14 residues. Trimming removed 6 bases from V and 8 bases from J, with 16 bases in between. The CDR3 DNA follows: TGTGCCAGCAGGCTGGGACACTCCGACGAAAAACTGTTTTTT. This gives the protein CASRLGHSDEKLFF.

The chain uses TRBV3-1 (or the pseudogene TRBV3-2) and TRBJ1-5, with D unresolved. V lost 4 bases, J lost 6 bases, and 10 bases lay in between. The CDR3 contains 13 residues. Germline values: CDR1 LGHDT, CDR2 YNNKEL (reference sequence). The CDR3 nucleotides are TGTGCCAGCAGCCGCGCCGGTAGTCAGCCCCAGCATTTT. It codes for CASSRAGSQPQHF.

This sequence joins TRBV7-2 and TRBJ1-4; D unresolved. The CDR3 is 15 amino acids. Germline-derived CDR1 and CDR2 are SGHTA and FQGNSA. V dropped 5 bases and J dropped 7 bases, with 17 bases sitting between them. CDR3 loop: CASSPDRGSGEKLFF. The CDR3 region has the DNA TGTGCCAGCAGCCCGGACCGGGGATCCGGTGAAAAACTGTTTTTT.

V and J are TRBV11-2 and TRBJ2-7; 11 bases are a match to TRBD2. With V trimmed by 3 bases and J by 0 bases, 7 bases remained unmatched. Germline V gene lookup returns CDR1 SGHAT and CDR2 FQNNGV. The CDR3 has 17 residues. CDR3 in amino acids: CASSFITSGSSSYEQYF. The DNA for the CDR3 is TGTGCCAGCAGCTTCATTACTAGCGGGAGCTCCTCCTACGAGCAGTACTTC.

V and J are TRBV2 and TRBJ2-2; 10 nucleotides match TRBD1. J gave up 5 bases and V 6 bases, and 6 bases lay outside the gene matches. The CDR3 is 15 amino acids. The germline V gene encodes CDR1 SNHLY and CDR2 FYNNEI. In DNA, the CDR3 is TGTGCCAGCAGCCCGGGACAGGGGAGAACCGGGGAGCTGTTTTTT. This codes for CASSPGQGRTGELFF.

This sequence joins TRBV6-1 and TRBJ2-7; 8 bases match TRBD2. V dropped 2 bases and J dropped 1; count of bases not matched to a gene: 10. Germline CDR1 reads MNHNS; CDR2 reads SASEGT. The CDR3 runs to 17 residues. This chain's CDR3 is CASSEIAAGVLSYEQYF. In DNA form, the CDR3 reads TGTGCCAGCAGTGAAATCGCAGCGGGAGTTCTTTCCTACGAGCAGTACTTC.

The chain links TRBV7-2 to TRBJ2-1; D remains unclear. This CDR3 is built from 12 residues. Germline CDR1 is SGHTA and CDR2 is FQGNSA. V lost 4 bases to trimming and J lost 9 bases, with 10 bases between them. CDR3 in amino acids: CASSSSRSEQFF. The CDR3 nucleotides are TGTGCCAGCAGCTCTAGTAGGAGTGAGCAGTTCTTC.

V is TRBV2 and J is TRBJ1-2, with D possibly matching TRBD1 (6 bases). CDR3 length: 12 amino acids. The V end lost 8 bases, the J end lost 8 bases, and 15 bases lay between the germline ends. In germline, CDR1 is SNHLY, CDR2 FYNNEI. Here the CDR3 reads CASDRTGIGYTF. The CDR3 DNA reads TGTGCCAGCGATCGCACAGGGATCGGCTACACCTTC.

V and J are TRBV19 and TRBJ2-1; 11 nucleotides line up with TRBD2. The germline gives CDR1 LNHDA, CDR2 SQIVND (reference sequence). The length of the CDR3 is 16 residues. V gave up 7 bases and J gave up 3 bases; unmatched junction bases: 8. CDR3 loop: CASKTSGTASYNEQFF. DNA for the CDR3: TGTGCCAGTAAGACTAGCGGGACCGCCAGCTACAATGAGCAGTTCTTC. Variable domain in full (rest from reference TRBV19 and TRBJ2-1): DGGITQSPKYLFRKEGQNVTLSCEQNLNHDAMYWYRQDPGQGLRLIYYSQIVNDFQKGDIAEGYSVSREKKESFPLTVTSAQKNPTAFYLCASKTSGTASYNEQFFGPGTRLTVL.

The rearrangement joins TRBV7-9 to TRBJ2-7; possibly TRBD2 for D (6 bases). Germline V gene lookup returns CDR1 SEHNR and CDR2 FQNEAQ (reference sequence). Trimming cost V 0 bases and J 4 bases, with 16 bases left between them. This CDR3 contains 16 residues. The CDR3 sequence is CASSLARGIVWYEQYF. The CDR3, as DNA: TGTGCCAGCAGCTTAGCGCGGGGTATTGTTTGGTACGAGCAGTACTTC.